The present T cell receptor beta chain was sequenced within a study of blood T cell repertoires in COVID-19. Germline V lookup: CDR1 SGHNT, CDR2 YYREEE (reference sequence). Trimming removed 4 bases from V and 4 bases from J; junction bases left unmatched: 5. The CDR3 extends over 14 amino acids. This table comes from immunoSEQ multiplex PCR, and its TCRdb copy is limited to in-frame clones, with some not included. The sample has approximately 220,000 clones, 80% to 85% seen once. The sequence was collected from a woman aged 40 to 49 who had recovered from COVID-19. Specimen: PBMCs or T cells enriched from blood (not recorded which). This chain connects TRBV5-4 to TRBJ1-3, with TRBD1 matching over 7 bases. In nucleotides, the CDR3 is TGTGCCAGCAGCCAACCGGGACAGGGAAACACCATATATTTT. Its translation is CASSQPGQGNTIYF.